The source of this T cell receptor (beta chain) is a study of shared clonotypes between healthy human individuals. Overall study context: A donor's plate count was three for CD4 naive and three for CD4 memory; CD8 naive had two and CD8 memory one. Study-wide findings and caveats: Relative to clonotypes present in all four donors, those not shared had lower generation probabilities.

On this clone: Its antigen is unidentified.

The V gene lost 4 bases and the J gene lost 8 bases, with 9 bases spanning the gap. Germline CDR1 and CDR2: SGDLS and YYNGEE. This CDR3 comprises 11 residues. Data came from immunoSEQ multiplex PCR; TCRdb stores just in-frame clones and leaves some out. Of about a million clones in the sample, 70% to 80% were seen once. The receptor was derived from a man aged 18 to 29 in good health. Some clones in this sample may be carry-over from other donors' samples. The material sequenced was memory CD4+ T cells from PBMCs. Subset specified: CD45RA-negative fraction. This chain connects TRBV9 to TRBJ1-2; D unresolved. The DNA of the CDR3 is TGTGCCAGCAGCTCTGAAGGAGGCTACACCTTC. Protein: CASSSEGGYTF.